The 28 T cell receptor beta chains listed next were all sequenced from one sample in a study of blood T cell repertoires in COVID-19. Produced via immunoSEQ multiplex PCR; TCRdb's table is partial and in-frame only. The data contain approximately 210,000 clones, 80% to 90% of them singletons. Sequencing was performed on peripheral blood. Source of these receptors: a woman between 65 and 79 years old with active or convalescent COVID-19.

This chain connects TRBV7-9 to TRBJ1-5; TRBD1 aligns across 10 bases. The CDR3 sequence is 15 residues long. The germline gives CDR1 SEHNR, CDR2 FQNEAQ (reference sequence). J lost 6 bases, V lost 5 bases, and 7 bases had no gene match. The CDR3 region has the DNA TGTGCCAGCAGCGGGACAGGGGTTTTAGGTCAGCCCCAGCATTTT. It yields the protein CASSGTGVLGQPQHF.

This CDR3 is CASSVQDRDNQPQHF. CDR3 in DNA: TGTGCCAGTAGTGTCCAGGACAGGGACAATCAGCCCCAGCATTTT. The rearrangement links TRBV19 to TRBJ1-5; TRBD1 aligns across 8 bases. This CDR3 spans 15 amino acids. In germline, CDR1 is LNHDA, CDR2 SQIVND (reference sequence). V trimming: 5 bases; J trimming: 3 bases; junction bases outside the gene matches: 6.

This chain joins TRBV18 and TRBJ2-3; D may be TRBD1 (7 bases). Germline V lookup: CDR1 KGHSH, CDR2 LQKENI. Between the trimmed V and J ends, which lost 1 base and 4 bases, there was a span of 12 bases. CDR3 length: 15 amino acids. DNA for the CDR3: TGTGCCAGCTCACCACACCCAGGGGGGTCAGATACGCAGTATTTT. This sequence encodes CASSPHPGGSDTQYF. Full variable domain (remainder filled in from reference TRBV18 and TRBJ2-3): NAGVMQNPRHLVRRRGQEARLRCSPMKGHSHVYWYRQLPEEGLKFMVYLQKENIIDESGMPKERFSAEFPKEGPSILRIQQVVRGDSAAYFCASSPHPGGSDTQYFGPGTRLTVL.

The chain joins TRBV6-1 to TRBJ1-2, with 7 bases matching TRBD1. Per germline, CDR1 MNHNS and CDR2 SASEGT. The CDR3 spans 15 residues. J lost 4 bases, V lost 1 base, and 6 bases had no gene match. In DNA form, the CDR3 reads TGTGCCAGCAGTGAAGGGCAGGGGGTCGTCTATGGCTACACCTTC. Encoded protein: CASSEGQGVVYGYTF.

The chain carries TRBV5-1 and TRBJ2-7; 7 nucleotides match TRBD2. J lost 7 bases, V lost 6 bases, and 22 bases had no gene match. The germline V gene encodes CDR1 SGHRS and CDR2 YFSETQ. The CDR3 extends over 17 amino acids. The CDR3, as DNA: TGCGCCAGCATGAGAGGTCCTTGGGGCGGGAGTCTGGAAGAGCAGTACTTC. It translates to CASMRGPWGGSLEEQYF.

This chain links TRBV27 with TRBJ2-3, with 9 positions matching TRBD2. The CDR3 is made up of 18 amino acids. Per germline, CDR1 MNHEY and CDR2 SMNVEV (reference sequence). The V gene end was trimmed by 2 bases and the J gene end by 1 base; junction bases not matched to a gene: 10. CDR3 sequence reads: CASSLAGLAGEGTDTQYF. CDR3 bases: TGTGCCAGCAGTTTAGCTGGGTTAGCGGGAGAGGGCACAGATACGCAGTATTTT.

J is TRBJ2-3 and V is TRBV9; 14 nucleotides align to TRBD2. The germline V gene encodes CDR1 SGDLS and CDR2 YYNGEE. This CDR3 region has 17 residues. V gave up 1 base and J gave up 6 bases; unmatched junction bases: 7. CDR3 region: CASSVMGLAGERDTQYF. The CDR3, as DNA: TGTGCCAGCAGCGTAATGGGACTAGCGGGAGAAAGGGATACGCAGTATTTT.

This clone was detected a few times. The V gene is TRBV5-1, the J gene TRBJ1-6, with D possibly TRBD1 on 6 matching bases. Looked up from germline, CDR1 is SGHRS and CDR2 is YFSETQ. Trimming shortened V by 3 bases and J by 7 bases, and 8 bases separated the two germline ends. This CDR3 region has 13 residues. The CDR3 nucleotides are TGCGCCAGCAGCTCGGACAGAAATTCACCCCTCCACTTT. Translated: CASSSDRNSPLHF.

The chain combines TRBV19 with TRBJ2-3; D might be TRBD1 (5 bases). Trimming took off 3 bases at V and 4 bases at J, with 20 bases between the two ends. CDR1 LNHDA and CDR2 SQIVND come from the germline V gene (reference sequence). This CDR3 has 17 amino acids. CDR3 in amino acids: CASSISFRGARSDTQYF. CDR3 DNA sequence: TGTGCCAGTAGTATCTCCTTCCGTGGGGCTAGGTCAGATACGCAGTATTTT.

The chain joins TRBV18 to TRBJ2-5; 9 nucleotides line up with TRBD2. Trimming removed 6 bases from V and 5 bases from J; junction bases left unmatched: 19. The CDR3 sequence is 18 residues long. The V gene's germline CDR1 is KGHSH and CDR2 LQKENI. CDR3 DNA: TGTGCCAGCTCCCGGACCCCCGGGACTAGCCCGACGGAGGAGACCCAGTACTTC. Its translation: CASSRTPGTSPTEETQYF. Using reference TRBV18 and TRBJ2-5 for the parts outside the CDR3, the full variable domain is NAGVMQNPRHLVRRRGQEARLRCSPMKGHSHVYWYRQLPEEGLKFMVYLQKENIIDESGMPKERFSAEFPKEGPSILRIQQVVRGDSAAYFCASSRTPGTSPTEETQYFGPGTRLLVL.

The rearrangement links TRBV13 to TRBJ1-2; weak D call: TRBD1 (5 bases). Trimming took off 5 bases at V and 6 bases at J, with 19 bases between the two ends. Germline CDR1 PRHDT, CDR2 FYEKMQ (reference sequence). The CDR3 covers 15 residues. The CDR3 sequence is CASSVGGSARDGYTF. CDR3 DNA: TGTGCCAGCAGCGTTGGGGGGTCGGCCCGGGATGGCTACACCTTC.

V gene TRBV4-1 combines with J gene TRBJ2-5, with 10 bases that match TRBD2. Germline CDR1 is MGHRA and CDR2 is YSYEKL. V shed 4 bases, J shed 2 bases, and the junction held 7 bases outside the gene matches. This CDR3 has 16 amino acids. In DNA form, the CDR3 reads TGCGCCAGCAGCCTCGAGGGACTAGCGAAACAAGAGACCCAGTACTTC. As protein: CASSLEGLAKQETQYF.

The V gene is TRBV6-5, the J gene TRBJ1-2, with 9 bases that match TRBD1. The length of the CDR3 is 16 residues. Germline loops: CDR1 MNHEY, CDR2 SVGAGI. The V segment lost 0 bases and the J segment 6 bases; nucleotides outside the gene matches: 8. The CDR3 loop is CASSYSTMGQGNGYTF. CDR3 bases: TGTGCCAGCAGTTACTCGACGATGGGACAGGGTAATGGCTACACCTTC.

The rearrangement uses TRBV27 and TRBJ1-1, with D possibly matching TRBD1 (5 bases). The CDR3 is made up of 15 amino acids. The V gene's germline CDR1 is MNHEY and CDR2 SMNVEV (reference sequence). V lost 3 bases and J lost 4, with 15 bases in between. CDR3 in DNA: TGTGCCAGCAGTTTGTTCGGCAGTAGGGGCACTGAAGCTTTCTTT. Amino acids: CASSLFGSRGTEAFF.

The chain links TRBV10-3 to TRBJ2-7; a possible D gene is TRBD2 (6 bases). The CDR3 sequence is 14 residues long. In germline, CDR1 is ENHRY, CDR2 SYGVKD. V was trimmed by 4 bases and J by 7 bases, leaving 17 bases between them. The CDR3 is CAISGGTGGQEQYF. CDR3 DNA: TGTGCCATCAGTGGGGGGACTGGGGGTCAAGAGCAGTACTTC.

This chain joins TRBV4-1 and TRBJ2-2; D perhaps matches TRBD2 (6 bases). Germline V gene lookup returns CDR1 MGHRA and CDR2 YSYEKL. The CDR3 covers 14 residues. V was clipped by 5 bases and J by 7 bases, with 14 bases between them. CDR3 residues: CASSSNRGNGELFF. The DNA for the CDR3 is TGCGCCAGCAGCTCCAATCGGGGGAACGGGGAGCTGTTTTTT.

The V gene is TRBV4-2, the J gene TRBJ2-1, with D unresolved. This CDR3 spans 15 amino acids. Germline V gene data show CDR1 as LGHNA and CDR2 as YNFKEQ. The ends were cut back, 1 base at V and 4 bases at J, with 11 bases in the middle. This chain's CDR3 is CASSQGSAVYNEQFF. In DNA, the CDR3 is TGTGCCAGCAGCCAAGGCTCGGCGGTTTACAATGAGCAGTTCTTC.

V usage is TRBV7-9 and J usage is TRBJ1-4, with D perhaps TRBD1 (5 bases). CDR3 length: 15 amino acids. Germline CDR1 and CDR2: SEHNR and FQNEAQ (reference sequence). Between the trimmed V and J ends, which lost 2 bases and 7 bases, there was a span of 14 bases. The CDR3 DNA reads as TGTGCCAGCAGCTTAATGTACACGGGGGGTGAAAAACTGTTTTTT. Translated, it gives CASSLMYTGGEKLFF.

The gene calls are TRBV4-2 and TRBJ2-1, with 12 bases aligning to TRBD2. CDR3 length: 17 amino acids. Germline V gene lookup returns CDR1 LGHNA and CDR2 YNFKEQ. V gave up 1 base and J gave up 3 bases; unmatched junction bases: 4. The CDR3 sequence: CASSQGLAGDVYNEQFF. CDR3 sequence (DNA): TGTGCCAGCAGCCAAGGACTAGCGGGAGATGTCTACAATGAGCAGTTCTTC.

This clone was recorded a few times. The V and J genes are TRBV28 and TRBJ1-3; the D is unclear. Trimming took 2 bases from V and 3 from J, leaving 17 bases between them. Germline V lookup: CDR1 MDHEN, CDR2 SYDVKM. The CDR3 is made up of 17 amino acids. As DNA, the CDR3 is TGTGCCAGCAGTTTAGGTAGCAAAGGCGGTAGTGGAAACACCATATATTTT. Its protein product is CASSLGSKGGSGNTIYF.

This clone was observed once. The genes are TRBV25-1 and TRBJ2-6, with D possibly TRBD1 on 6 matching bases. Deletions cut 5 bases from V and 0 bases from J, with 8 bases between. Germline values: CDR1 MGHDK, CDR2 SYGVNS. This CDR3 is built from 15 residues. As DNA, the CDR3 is TGTGCCAGCAGTTGGGGGCGCTCTGGGGCCAACGTCCTGACTTTC. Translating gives CASSWGRSGANVLTF.

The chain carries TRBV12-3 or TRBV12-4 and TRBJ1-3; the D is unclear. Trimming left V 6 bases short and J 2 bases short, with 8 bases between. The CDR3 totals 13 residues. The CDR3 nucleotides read TGTGCCAGCAGCCAAACAACTGGAAACACCATATATTTT. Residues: CASSQTTGNTIYF.

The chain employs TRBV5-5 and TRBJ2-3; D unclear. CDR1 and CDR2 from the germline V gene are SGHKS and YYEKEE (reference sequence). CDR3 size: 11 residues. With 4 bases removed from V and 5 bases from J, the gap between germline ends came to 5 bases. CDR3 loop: CASSPRDTQYF. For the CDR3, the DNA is TGTGCCAGCAGCCCCAGAGATACGCAGTATTTT.

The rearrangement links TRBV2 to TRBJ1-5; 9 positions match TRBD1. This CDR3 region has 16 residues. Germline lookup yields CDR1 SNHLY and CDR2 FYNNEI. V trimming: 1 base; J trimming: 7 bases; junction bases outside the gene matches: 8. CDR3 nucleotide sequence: TGTGCCAGCAGTGAAGGGGGGGGACAGGGCTGGCAGCCCCAGCATTTT. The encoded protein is CASSEGGGQGWQPQHF.

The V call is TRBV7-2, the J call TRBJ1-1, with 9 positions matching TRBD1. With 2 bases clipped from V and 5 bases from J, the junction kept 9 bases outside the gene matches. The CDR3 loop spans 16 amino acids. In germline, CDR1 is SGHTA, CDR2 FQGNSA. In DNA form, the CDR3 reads TGTGCCAGCAGCTTACCAAAGACAGGGGGAAATACTGAAGCTTTCTTT. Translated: CASSLPKTGGNTEAFF.

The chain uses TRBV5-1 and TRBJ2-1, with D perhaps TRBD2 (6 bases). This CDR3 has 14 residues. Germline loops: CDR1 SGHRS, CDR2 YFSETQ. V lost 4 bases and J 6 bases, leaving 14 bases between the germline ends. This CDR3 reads CASSLRGGINEQFF. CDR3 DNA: TGCGCCAGCAGCCTCCGAGGCGGGATCAATGAGCAGTTCTTC.

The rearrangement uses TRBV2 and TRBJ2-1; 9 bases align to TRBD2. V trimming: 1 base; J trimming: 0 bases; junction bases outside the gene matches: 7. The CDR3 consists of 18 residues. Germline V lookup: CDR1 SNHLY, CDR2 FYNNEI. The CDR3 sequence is CASSEGRTSDSSYNEQFF. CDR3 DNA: TGTGCCAGCAGTGAAGGCCGGACTAGCGATAGCTCCTACAATGAGCAGTTCTTC.

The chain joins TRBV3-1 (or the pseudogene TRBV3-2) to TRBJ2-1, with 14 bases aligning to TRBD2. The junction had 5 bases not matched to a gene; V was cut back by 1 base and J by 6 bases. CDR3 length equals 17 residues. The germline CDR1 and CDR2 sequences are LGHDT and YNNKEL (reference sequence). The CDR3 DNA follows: TGTGCCAGCAGCCAAGGCCTAGGACTAGCGGGAGGCAATGAGCAGTTCTTC. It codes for CASSQGLGLAGGNEQFF.